Listed here are 32 T cell receptor beta chains from one sample, sequenced in a study. TCRdb re-called the 5' RACE reads with MiXCR, one entry per CDR3 protein. The repertoire consists of about 57,000 distinct CDR3 sequences, with 28% occurring once and the leading ten covering about 3%. The sequenced sample was tumor-infiltrating memory CD4+ T cells sorted from the breast tumor. As to subset: memory CD4+ T cells, CD4+CD45RO+CD25-. These receptor sequences come from a female donor with breast cancer.

Only a few counts were recorded for this clonotype. The CDR3 DNA sequence: TGTGCCAGCAGCTTGGTCGCAGGGGGTGGTGGCTACACCTTC. This codes for CASSLVAGGGGYTF. The rearrangement uses TRBV5-6 and TRBJ1-2; 7 bases fit TRBD1. The CDR3 consists of 14 residues. The V gene's germline CDR1 is SGHDT and CDR2 YYEEEE. The J segment lost 7 bases and the V segment lost 0 bases, leaving 6 bases of the junction unmatched.

This clonotype was counted only a few times. The V and J genes are TRBV11-2 and TRBJ2-7; 8 bases are shared with TRBD2. Trimming took 0 bases from V and 7 from J; bases not matched to a gene: 11. Looked up from germline, CDR1 is SGHAT and CDR2 is FQNNGV. This CDR3 region has 16 residues. The CDR3 region is CASSLDSGTRLWEQYF. CDR3 in DNA: TGTGCCAGCAGCTTAGACTCCGGGACTAGATTATGGGAGCAGTACTTC.

The chain is built from TRBV6-2 or TRBV6-3 and TRBJ2-7; D gene uncertain. V was pared by 0 bases and J by 3 bases, with 12 bases between. The CDR3 sequence is 15 residues long. CDR1 and CDR2 from the germline V gene are MNHEY and SVGEGT. This CDR3 reads CASSYSGRNLYEQYF. CDR3 DNA: TGTGCCAGCAGTTACTCTGGCAGAAACCTCTACGAGCAGTACTTC.

This chain uses TRBV24-1 with TRBJ2-3, with TRBD2 as a possible D gene (6 bases). The V gene lost 7 bases and the J gene lost 2 bases, with 12 bases spanning the gap. CDR3 length: 14 residues. Germline CDR1 KGHDR, CDR2 SFDVKD. CDR3 nucleotide sequence: TGTGCCACCAGCGGGACTTTGCCCACAGATACGCAGTATTTT. This gives the protein CATSGTLPTDTQYF.

This clonotype is labeled as medium-sized. The V call is TRBV29-1, the J call TRBJ1-1; D is unresolved. The V end was cut by 6 bases, the J end by 0 bases, with 11 bases between. Germline CDR1 and CDR2: SQVTM and ANQGSEA. The CDR3 spans 13 residues. The CDR3 region has the DNA TGCAGCGTGACGGGTCATGTGAACACTGAAGCTTTCTTT. Translating gives CSVTGHVNTEAFF. Full variable domain (missing parts from reference TRBV29-1 and TRBJ1-1): SAVISQKPSRDICQRGTSLTIQCQVDSQVTMMFWYRQQPGQSLTLIATANQGSEATYESGFVIDKFPISRPNLTFSTLTVSNMSPEDSSIYLCSVTGHVNTEAFFGQGTRLTVV.

This sequence joins TRBV5-1 and TRBJ1-5; possible D gene TRBD1, 5 bases. The V and J ends lost 4 bases and 3 bases respectively, with 14 bases between them. The germline V gene has CDR1 SGHRS and CDR2 YFSETQ. The CDR3 contains 15 residues. The CDR3 DNA reads TGCGCCAGCAGCCCGGGGACTGCGCTCAATCAGCCCCAGCATTTT. This encodes CASSPGTALNQPQHF.

The chain uses TRBV7-9 and TRBJ1-2, with a tentative D call TRBD1 (5 bases). The CDR3 totals 14 residues. Trimming removed 7 bases at V and 2 bases at J, with 14 bases between. Germline loops: CDR1 SEHNR, CDR2 FQNEAQ (reference sequence). As DNA, the CDR3 is TGTGCCAGCACCCGGGGCGCGGTCAACTATGGCTACACCTTC. This translates into CASTRGAVNYGYTF.

This rearrangement joins TRBV15 to TRBJ2-5; D ambiguous. With 2 bases removed from V and 4 bases from J, the gap between germline ends came to 14 bases. This CDR3 is 15 amino acids long. Per the germline V gene, CDR1 is LNHNV and CDR2 is YYDKDF (reference sequence). CDR3 in amino acids: CATSRRVISGETQYF. The CDR3 DNA follows: TGTGCCACCAGCAGACGGGTAATATCAGGAGAGACCCAGTACTTC.

The gene calls are TRBV7-9 and TRBJ1-2; TRBD1 might be the D (5 bases). The CDR3 consists of 14 residues. Germline assignment: CDR1 SEHNR and CDR2 FQNEAQ (reference sequence). V was cut by 5 bases and J by 3 bases, with 13 bases left in between. The CDR3 sequence: CASSAWGVDYGYTF. CDR3 coding DNA: TGTGCCAGCAGCGCCTGGGGGGTGGACTATGGCTACACCTTC.

This clonotype was detected a few times. The chain links TRBV5-1 to TRBJ1-2, with TRBD1 matching over 7 bases. Germline V lookup: CDR1 SGHRS, CDR2 YFSETQ. CDR3 length equals 13 residues. The J segment lost 0 bases and the V segment lost 5 bases, leaving 1 base of the junction unmatched. In nucleotides, the CDR3 is TGCGCCAGCAGTACAGGGGCTAACTATGGCTACACCTTC. Residues: CASSTGANYGYTF.

In regard to this clonotype: The conserved closing phenylalanine or tryptophan is absent in this CDR3, likely reflecting a read error. The chain's CDR3 is CASSLDVRDTQYY. Here the CDR3 DNA reads TGTGCTAGCAGCTTAGACGTTAGAGATACGCAGTATTAT. The V and J genes are TRBV7-7 and TRBJ2-3; D is unclear. This CDR3 contains 13 residues. The germline V gene has CDR1 SSHAT and CDR2 FNYEAQ (reference sequence).

This clonotype came up a few times. The genes are TRBV25-1 and TRBJ1-1; 8 bases agree with TRBD1. The CDR3 is 15 residues long. CDR1 is MGHDK and CDR2 is SYGVNS in the germline V gene. V was pared by 5 bases and J by 3 bases, with 8 bases of the junction left unmatched. This CDR3 is CASSTLDRDDTEAFF. DNA of the CDR3: TGTGCCAGCAGTACCTTGGACAGGGACGACACTGAAGCTTTCTTT.

The J gene is TRBJ1-2, the V gene TRBV5-1, with 8 bases matching TRBD1. V trimming: 0 bases; J trimming: 9 bases; junction bases outside the gene matches: 16. There are 17 residues in the CDR3. CDR1 is SGHRS, CDR2 YFSETQ, per germline. CDR3 region: CASSLAPVRQGTVSYTF. DNA for the CDR3: TGCGCCAGCAGCTTGGCCCCAGTGCGACAGGGGACTGTGAGCTACACCTTC.

The V call is TRBV20-1, the J call TRBJ1-5; TRBD1 matches at 9 bases. Germline trimming cut 6 bases from V and 1 base from J; bases unmatched to any gene: 4. Germline values: CDR1 DFQATT, CDR2 SNEGSKA (reference sequence). The CDR3 is 14 amino acids. The CDR3 DNA follows: TGCAGTGCGGGGGGACAGGGCAGCAATCAGCCCCAGCATTTT. This sequence encodes CSAGGQGSNQPQHF.

This rearrangement joins TRBV7-9 to TRBJ1-5, with D possibly matching TRBD1 (6 bases). The germline CDR1 and CDR2 sequences are SEHNR and FQNEAQ (reference sequence). Trimming took 4 bases from V and 8 from J, leaving 15 bases between them. The CDR3 loop spans 14 amino acids. CDR3 in DNA: TGTGCCAGCAGCTCCTCCGGGGGGCCGAAGCCCCAGCATTTT. Translation gives CASSSSGGPKPQHF.

The chain carries TRBV20-1 and TRBJ2-7; 10 bases are a match to TRBD2. Germline V lookup: CDR1 DFQATT, CDR2 SNEGSKA (reference sequence). The CDR3 spans 15 residues. V was pared by 5 bases and J by 4 bases, with 11 bases of the junction left unmatched. The CDR3 DNA is TGCAGTGCTCCCGATCTAGCGGGAGATGGGTACGAGCAGTACTTC. As protein: CSAPDLAGDGYEQYF.

V and J are TRBV20-1 and TRBJ1-1; 8 nucleotides align to TRBD1. V shed 3 bases, J shed 6 bases, and the junction held 12 bases outside the gene matches. Germline V gene lookup returns CDR1 DFQATT and CDR2 SNEGSKA (reference sequence). The CDR3 consists of 15 residues. The CDR3 coding sequence is TGCAGTGCTAGGCAAACAGGGGGTCGGATCCCTGAAGCTTTCTTT. Translation: CSARQTGGRIPEAFF.

By sample share, this clonotype is medium-sized. This chain joins TRBV20-1 and TRBJ1-5, with D perhaps TRBD1 (5 bases). The CDR3 runs 13 residues. Germline lookup yields CDR1 DFQATT and CDR2 SNEGSKA (reference sequence). The CDR3 DNA reads TGCAGCACGGGGGGAAAGGGCAATCAGCCCCAGCATTTT. It encodes CSTGGKGNQPQHF.

This clonotype was seen more than once but under ten times. This sequence joins TRBV7-2 and TRBJ1-3; TRBD1 matches 7 bases. Germline values: CDR1 SGHTA, CDR2 FQGNSA. Trimming at V came to 2 bases and at J to 9 bases, leaving 10 bases not matched to a gene. This CDR3 contains 15 residues. The CDR3, as DNA: TGTGCCAGCAGCTTAACAGGGGCGCGTGGCAGCACCATATATTTT. Its protein product is CASSLTGARGSTIYF.

The chain links TRBV2 to TRBJ1-1; D ambiguous. V was shortened by 4 bases and J by 3 bases, with 3 bases between the two germline ends. CDR3 length equals 11 residues. In germline, CDR1 is SNHLY, CDR2 FYNNEI. The CDR3 nucleotides are TGTGCCAGCAGTGCTTACACTGAAGCTTTCTTT. Its protein is CASSAYTEAFF.

This clonotype was seen only a few times. This sequence joins TRBV5-1 and TRBJ2-6; no firm D call. In germline, CDR1 is SGHRS, CDR2 YFSETQ. V was cut by 6 bases and J by 2 bases, with 12 bases left in between. The CDR3 spans 15 residues. CDR3 nucleotide sequence: TGCGCCAGCACCTCGATAGGGACTGGGGCCAACGTCCTGACTTTC. Its protein is CASTSIGTGANVLTF.

The chain links TRBV5-1 to TRBJ2-7, with D tentatively TRBD1 (6 bases). CDR1 and CDR2 from the germline V gene are SGHRS and YFSETQ. The CDR3 contains 14 residues. The germline V and J ends were trimmed by 3 bases and 1 base, with 11 bases remaining between them. The DNA of the CDR3 is TGCGCCAGCAGCTCCCGGGACACTTCCTACGAGCAGTACTTC. The encoded protein is CASSSRDTSYEQYF.

This clonotype was observed a few times. The chain recombines TRBV20-1 with TRBJ2-5; D is perhaps TRBD1 or TRBD2 (5 bases each). The V gene's germline CDR1 is DFQATT and CDR2 SNEGSKA (reference sequence). V was pared by 0 bases and J by 5 bases, with 13 bases between. CDR3 length: 14 amino acids. The CDR3 loop is CSARDQGTGETQYF. CDR3 nucleotides: TGCAGTGCTAGAGATCAGGGAACGGGGGAGACCCAGTACTTC.

This clonotype was observed a few times. The chain uses TRBV6-5 and TRBJ1-5, with D maybe TRBD1 (6 bases). Trimming pared 6 bases from V and 6 bases from J, leaving 9 bases between. The germline gives CDR1 MNHEY, CDR2 SVGAGI. The CDR3 has 12 residues. The DNA of the CDR3 is TGTGCCAGCAGGACAGGAGGTCAGCCCCAGCATTTT. It is translated as CASRTGGQPQHF.

This clonotype came up a few times. At one end the junction does not follow the germline gene, possibly because of a read error. The chain uses TRBV5-1 and TRBJ1-6; TRBD1 might be the D (5 bases). In germline, CDR1 is SGHRS, CDR2 YFSETQ. CDR3 size: 15 residues. CDR3 nucleotides: TGCGCCAGCAGCTTGTCCCTCAGGGAGAATTCGCCCCTCCACTTT. Translated, it gives CASSLSLRENSPLHF. Together with reference TRBV5-1 and TRBJ1-6, the CDR3 gives the full variable domain: KAGVTQTPRYLIKTRGQQVTLSCSPISGHRSVSWYQQTPGQGLQFLFEYFSETQRNKGNFPGRFSGRQFSNSRSEMNVSTLELGDSALYLCASSLSLRENSPLHFGNGTRLTVT.

The chain uses TRBV7-6 and TRBJ1-2; a weak D match, TRBD1 (5 bases). V was trimmed by 1 base and J by 6 bases, leaving 18 bases between them. Germline-derived CDR1 and CDR2 are SGHVS and FNYEAQ. This CDR3 region has 16 residues. CDR3 sequence (DNA): TGTGCCAGCAGCTTAGAGGCCGCAGGGAGGCTCCATGGCTACACCTTC. As protein: CASSLEAAGRLHGYTF.

This sequence joins TRBV5-1 and TRBJ2-1, with TRBD1 identical over 7 bases. Losses at the gene ends were 0 bases for V and 4 bases for J; bases not matched to a gene: 1. Germline V gene sequence: CDR1 SGHRS, CDR2 YFSETQ. The CDR3 consists of 14 residues. The CDR3 region is CASSLGQGYNEQFF. The CDR3 DNA is TGCGCCAGCAGCTTGGGACAGGGTTACAATGAGCAGTTCTTC.

The chain has TRBV5-1 and TRBJ2-1; 7 bases fit TRBD1. V shed 6 bases and J 5 bases; nucleotides not matched to a gene: 8. The V gene's germline CDR1 is SGHRS and CDR2 YFSETQ. The CDR3 consists of 14 residues. The CDR3 DNA reads TGCGCCAGCACCAAAGGACAGGCGGACAATGAGCAGTTCTTC. This gives the protein CASTKGQADNEQFF.

The V call is TRBV20-1, the J call TRBJ2-1, with TRBD2 matching over 7 bases. Germline V gene sequence: CDR1 DFQATT, CDR2 SNEGSKA (reference sequence). The CDR3 length is 16 residues. J gave up 0 bases and V 1 base, and 6 bases lay outside the gene matches. Here the CDR3 DNA reads TGCAGTGCTAGAGCCCGGGACTACAACTCCTACAATGAGCAGTTCTTC. Its translation: CSARARDYNSYNEQFF.

This clonotype was counted only a few times. The V and J genes are TRBV5-5 and TRBJ2-1; D ambiguous. The CDR3 contains 13 residues. The germline V gene has CDR1 SGHKS and CDR2 YYEKEE (reference sequence). V shed 4 bases and J shed 9 bases, with 14 bases lying between them. CDR3 amino acids: CASSPSPLSEQFF. CDR3 nucleotide sequence: TGTGCCAGCAGCCCCTCCCCTCTGAGTGAGCAGTTCTTC.

The chain combines TRBV6-6 with TRBJ1-5; unclear D gene. Per the germline V gene, CDR1 is MNHNY and CDR2 is SVGAGI (reference sequence). Deletions cut 4 bases from V and 1 base from J, with 11 bases between. This CDR3 comprises 15 residues. The CDR3 loop reads CASSWGSKSNQPQHF. CDR3 nucleotides: TGTGCCAGCAGTTGGGGATCCAAGAGCAATCAGCCCCAGCATTTT.

This clonotype has more than one count but fewer than ten. Being one base from a much bigger clone, this may be a read error. The chain carries TRBV5-1 and TRBJ2-5; perhaps TRBD2 as D (5 bases). This CDR3 comprises 14 residues. Germline CDR1 is SGHRS and CDR2 is YFSETQ. V lost 5 bases to trimming and J lost 2 bases, with 13 bases between them. CDR3 DNA sequence: TGCGCCAGCAGGCTCGGGATAACACAAGAGACCCAGTACTTC. This gives the protein CASRLGITQETQYF. The full variable domain, its missing parts supplied by reference TRBV5-1 and TRBJ2-5, is KAGVTQTPRYLIKTRGQQVTLSCSPISGHRSVSWYQQTPGQGLQFLFEYFSETQRNKGNFPGRFSGRQFSNSRSEMNVSTLELGDSALYLCASRLGITQETQYFGPGTRLLVL.